This T cell receptor (beta chain) was observed in a study of a mutant IDH1 vaccine in newly diagnosed glioma. Time point described: baseline, week 1 (first vaccination visit). The treatment here: pre-vaccination baseline after standard-of-care therapy. A word on this clone: What it binds is not known.

TCRdb's copy holds only in-frame clones and misses some; the assay was immunoSEQ multiplex PCR. The sample has 30,000 to 40,000 clones, around 78% seen once; the top ten hold 9% to 10%. Study conclusions and caveats: Vaccine-induced immune responses occurred in 93.3% of patients.

Germline V gives CDR1 SGHTA, CDR2 FQGNSA. The CDR3 loop spans 13 amino acids. Trimming shortened V by 3 bases and J by 2 bases, and 8 bases separated the two germline ends. The specimen comprised PBMCs, sampled from a glioma patient treated with radiotherapy, temozolomide or both. This receptor was identified in a middle-aged man with glioma. Some clones in this sample may be carry-over from other donors' samples. The V gene is TRBV7-2, the J gene TRBJ2-7; D gene ambiguous. CDR3 amino acids: CASSLQNPYEQYF. The CDR3 DNA sequence: TGTGCCAGCAGCTTGCAAAACCCCTACGAGCAGTACTTC.